These 8 T cell receptor beta chains originate from one sample sequenced in a study of cytomegalovirus exposure and HLA in healthy donors. This PCR relied on a set of 60 Vbeta primers and 13 Jbeta primers. Here immunoSEQ multiplex PCR was the method, and the copy in TCRdb shows in-frame clones only, minus some. The sample gives 130,000 to 150,000 clones, about 74% of which show up once; 3.5% to 5% is in the top ten. The sequenced sample consisted of PBMCs. The receptors were gathered from a man younger than 30 in good health and CMV-seropositive.

The CDR3 here is CASSAGTGQREQYF. CDR3 DNA sequence: TGTGCCAGCAGTGCCGGGACAGGTCAGCGCGAGCAGTACTTC. The chain recombines TRBV2 with TRBJ2-7, with 8 bases lining up with TRBD1. Germline V gives CDR1 SNHLY, CDR2 FYNNEI. CDR3 size: 14 residues. J lost 6 bases, V lost 4 bases, and 8 bases had no gene match.

The chain has TRBV7-6 and TRBJ2-7, with D perhaps matching TRBD2 (5 bases). Germline lookup yields CDR1 SGHVS and CDR2 FNYEAQ. This CDR3 comprises 14 residues. V lost 4 bases, J lost 0 bases, and 10 bases lay in between. The CDR3 spells CASSWLASSYEQYF. Written as DNA, the CDR3 is TGTGCCAGCAGCTGGTTAGCGAGCTCCTACGAGCAGTACTTC.

This chain links TRBV29-1 with TRBJ2-5; 12 bases line up with TRBD1. V was pared by 6 bases and J by 5 bases, with 7 bases of the junction left unmatched. Germline loops: CDR1 SQVTM, CDR2 ANQGSEA. This CDR3 region has 14 residues. The CDR3: CSVAGTGGRETQYF. The CDR3 nucleotides are TGCAGCGTAGCCGGGACAGGGGGCCGGGAGACCCAGTACTTC.

This chain uses TRBV7-9 with TRBJ2-1; the D gene is possibly TRBD2 (6 bases). The ends were cut back, 2 bases at V and 11 bases at J, with 28 bases in the middle. The CDR3 contains 18 residues. Germline CDR1 reads SEHNR; CDR2 reads FQNEAQ (reference sequence). CDR3 DNA sequence: TGTGCCAGCAGCTTAAGGGTGGAGGGGTCATACTCCTACACCCAGCAGTTCTTC. It specifies CASSLRVEGSYSYTQQFF.

The gene calls are TRBV5-1 and TRBJ1-1, with D possibly being TRBD1 (6 bases). Trimming took 4 bases from V and 3 from J, leaving 19 bases between them. This CDR3 has 16 amino acids. The V gene's germline CDR1 is SGHRS and CDR2 YFSETQ. The CDR3 loop reads CASSRRAGGPDTEAFF. The CDR3 DNA reads as TGCGCCAGCAGCCGTCGGGCGGGGGGGCCGGACACTGAAGCTTTCTTT. Full variable domain (outside the CDR3, taken from reference TRBV5-1 and TRBJ1-1): KAGVTQTPRYLIKTRGQQVTLSCSPISGHRSVSWYQQTPGQGLQFLFEYFSETQRNKGNFPGRFSGRQFSNSRSEMNVSTLELGDSALYLCASSRRAGGPDTEAFFGQGTRLTVV.

The CDR3 reads CATLLTSGSKTQYF. The CDR3 DNA is TGTGCCACCCTTCTTACTAGCGGGAGCAAGACCCAGTACTTC. The chain recombines TRBV28 with TRBJ2-5; 11 bases are shared with TRBD2. Germline-derived CDR1 and CDR2 are MDHEN and SYDVKM. V lost 10 bases to trimming and J lost 6 bases; unmatched junction nucleotides: 10. This CDR3 has 14 amino acids.

In its sample, this clone was seen a few times. V and J are TRBV2 and TRBJ1-1; a weak D match, TRBD1 (6 bases). CDR1 is SNHLY, CDR2 FYNNEI, per germline. The CDR3 covers 14 residues. The ends were cut back, 4 bases at V and 3 bases at J, with 12 bases in the middle. CDR3 sequence: CASSVEQGYTEAFF. The CDR3 DNA sequence: TGTGCCAGCAGTGTGGAACAGGGATACACTGAAGCTTTCTTT.

V gene TRBV7-2 combines with J gene TRBJ2-1; D ambiguous. CDR3 length: 12 amino acids. V was cut by 2 bases and J by 7 bases, with 6 bases left in between. The germline gives CDR1 SGHTA, CDR2 FQGNSA. CDR3 bases: TGTGCCAGCAGCTTACAAGCGAATGAGCAGTTCTTC. Translated, it gives CASSLQANEQFF. Looking up the rest from reference TRBV7-2 and TRBJ2-1 gives the full variable domain: GAGVSQSPSNKVTEKGKDVELRCDPISGHTALYWYRQSLGQGLEFLIYFQGNSAPDKSGLPSDRFSAERTGGSVSTLTIQRTQQEDSAVYLCASSLQANEQFFGPGTRLTVL.